This TCR beta chain was profiled in a study of T-cell reconstitution after alpha-beta-depleted transplantation in children. Points from the study as a whole: At one year after transplant, newly produced T cells mostly accounted for T-cell counts and diversity. Surviving recipient cells, namely T cells and thymic progenitors, were the source of high day-60 TCRbeta diversity in some patients. Several hundred rapidly expanded clones from non-depleted graft cells reportedly supplied alpha-beta T cells about two months post-transplant.

Trimming left V 1 base short and J 2 bases short, with 5 bases between. The CDR3 sequence is 13 residues long. The library targeted TCRbeta and was prepared with unique molecular identifiers. A single record per CDR3 protein comes from TCRdb applying MiXCR to the PCR reads. Here the sample spans roughly 17,000 distinct CDR3 sequences, around 12% being singletons. Of note for this clonotype: Its antigen is still unknown.

The sequenced sample was PBMCs, mostly from graft donor cells, obtained 180 days after TCRalphabeta/CD19-depleted stem cell transplant. This rearrangement joins TRBV12-3 or TRBV12-4 to TRBJ2-5; D uncertain. The source of this sequence is a boy younger than two who had a stem cell transplant for Wiskott-Aldrich syndrome, so the T cells may come from the graft donor. The CDR3 DNA reads TGTGCCAGCAGTTTAGTGGTTCAAGAGACCCAGTACTTC. Amino acids: CASSLVVQETQYF.